This T cell receptor (beta chain) is from a study of T cells in Graves' hyperthyroidism and ophthalmopathy. Study-level results: A model using 13 V-J features told ophthalmopathy apart from stable hyperthyroidism.

The germline V and J ends were trimmed by 5 bases and 8 bases, with 18 bases remaining between them. The CDR3 runs to 14 residues. There are a few counts of this clonotype. Its antigen is not known. The source material, RNA transcripts, was used to amplify TCR beta CDR3 regions. The TCR CDR3 was amplified in a first-round RT-PCR using the HTBI primer set. TCRdb called the multiplex PCR reads again in MiXCR, with one record for every CDR3 protein. The profile covers approximately 570,000 distinct CDR3 sequences, with about 20% appearing a single time and over 45% taken by the ten largest. This chain links TRBV12-3 or TRBV12-4 with TRBJ1-2; D gene uncertain. Input material: blood. This clonotype originated in a man aged 35 to 55 with Graves' ophthalmopathy. The DNA for the CDR3 is TGTGCCAGCAGTCACCCGGGGAACCCTCAGGGCTACACCTTC. Translation gives CASSHPGNPQGYTF.